What follows are 7 T cell receptor beta chains derived from one specimen sequenced in a study of blood T cells in healthy people across ages. The use of a sample-barcoded 5' primer and a J-beta primer mix characterized a second PCR of 7 to 11 cycles. TCRdb re-called the 5' RACE reads with MiXCR, one entry per CDR3 protein. The table includes fewer than 1 million distinct CDR3 sequences, around 45% detected once. The source material was blood. The receptors come from a man aged 55 to 70 in good health.

This clonotype was seen more than once but under ten times. V and J are TRBV3-1 and TRBJ1-5; D gene ambiguous. V was shortened by 1 base and J by 3 bases, with 10 bases between the two germline ends. The CDR3 extends over 15 amino acids. CDR1 and CDR2 from the germline V gene are LGHDT and YNNKEL (reference sequence). This chain's CDR3 is CASSQGQGLNQPQHF. CDR3 nucleotide sequence: TGTGCCAGCAGCCAAGGCCAAGGGCTCAATCAGCCCCAGCATTTT.

The J gene is TRBJ1-4, the V gene TRBV15; 10 nucleotides line up with TRBD1. The ends lost 1 base at V and 8 bases at J; junction bases unmatched: 4. Germline V gene data show CDR1 as LNHNV and CDR2 as YYDKDF (reference sequence). This CDR3 is 15 amino acids long. The CDR3 DNA follows: TGTGCCACCAGCAGAGTGGGGACAGGGGTGGAAAAACTGTTTTTT. Residues: CATSRVGTGVEKLFF. Full variable domain (outside the CDR3, taken from reference TRBV15 and TRBJ1-4): DAMVIQNPRYQVTQFGKPVTLSCSQTLNHNVMYWYQQKSSQAPKLLFHYYDKDFNNEADTPDNFQSRRPNTSFCFLDIRSPGLGDTAMYLCATSRVGTGVEKLFFGSGTQLSVL.

This clonotype was found a few times. This sequence joins TRBV20-1 and TRBJ2-7; D perhaps matches TRBD2 (7 bases). The CDR3 has 16 residues. Germline V CDR1 and CDR2: DFQATT, SNEGSKA (reference sequence). V was pared by 0 bases and J by 5 bases, with 20 bases between. This CDR3 reads CSARDRVTGGLHEQYF. As DNA, the CDR3 is TGCAGTGCTAGAGATAGAGTAACGGGGGGCTTACACGAGCAGTACTTC.

This clonotype was observed a single time. The CDR3 bases are TGCAGCGAACGGACAGGGGGCATGGGTGGCTACACCTTC. Amino acids: CSERTGGMGGYTF. The V call is TRBV29-1, the J call TRBJ1-2; 11 nucleotides line up with TRBD1. V shed 7 bases, J shed 7 bases, and the junction held 8 bases outside the gene matches. The CDR3 consists of 13 residues. CDR1 is SQVTM and CDR2 is ANQGSEA in the germline V gene.

The V and J genes are TRBV27 and TRBJ1-1; the D gene is possibly TRBD1 (5 bases). The germline V and J ends were trimmed by 6 bases and 0 bases, with 5 bases remaining between them. CDR1 and CDR2 from the germline V gene are MNHEY and SMNVEV (reference sequence). The CDR3 is 12 amino acids. The CDR3 DNA follows: TGTGCCAGCAGGGGGCTGAACACTGAAGCTTTCTTT. The encoded protein is CASRGLNTEAFF.

V gene TRBV2 combines with J gene TRBJ2-1, with D uncertain. The CDR3 is made up of 15 amino acids. Germline V gene lookup returns CDR1 SNHLY and CDR2 FYNNEI. The ends were cut back, 2 bases at V and 1 base at J, with 9 bases in the middle. In DNA, the CDR3 is TGTGCCAGCAGTGAAAGGATGGCTTCCTACAATGAGCAGTTCTTC. Protein: CASSERMASYNEQFF.

The V and J genes are TRBV6-5 and TRBJ1-5, with D perhaps matching TRBD1 (6 bases). The ends were cut back, 5 bases at V and 3 bases at J, with 14 bases in the middle. CDR3 length: 15 residues. CDR1 MNHEY and CDR2 SVGAGI come from the germline V gene. This CDR3 is CASSPNRVFNQPQHF. The CDR3 DNA is TGTGCCAGCAGTCCGAACAGGGTTTTCAATCAGCCCCAGCATTTT.